This T cell receptor beta chain was sequenced in a study of HIV-infected patients and healthy controls. TCRdb itself ran the 5' RACE reads through MiXCR, one entry per CDR3 protein. The table includes some 67,000 distinct CDR3 sequences, 15% to 20% detected once. A few counts support this clonotype. Germline loops: CDR1 MDHEN, CDR2 SYDVKM. The CDR3 loop spans 15 amino acids. Trimming took 7 bases from V and 5 from J, leaving 18 bases between them. The source is a human donor in good health. The sequencing input was CD4+ T cells from blood. The chain employs TRBV28 and TRBJ2-1; the D gene is possibly TRBD2 (7 bases). CDR3 amino acids: CASTRLGGGHNEQFF. The CDR3 region has the DNA TGTGCCAGCACCCGCCTGGGGGGGGGCCACAATGAGCAGTTCTTC.